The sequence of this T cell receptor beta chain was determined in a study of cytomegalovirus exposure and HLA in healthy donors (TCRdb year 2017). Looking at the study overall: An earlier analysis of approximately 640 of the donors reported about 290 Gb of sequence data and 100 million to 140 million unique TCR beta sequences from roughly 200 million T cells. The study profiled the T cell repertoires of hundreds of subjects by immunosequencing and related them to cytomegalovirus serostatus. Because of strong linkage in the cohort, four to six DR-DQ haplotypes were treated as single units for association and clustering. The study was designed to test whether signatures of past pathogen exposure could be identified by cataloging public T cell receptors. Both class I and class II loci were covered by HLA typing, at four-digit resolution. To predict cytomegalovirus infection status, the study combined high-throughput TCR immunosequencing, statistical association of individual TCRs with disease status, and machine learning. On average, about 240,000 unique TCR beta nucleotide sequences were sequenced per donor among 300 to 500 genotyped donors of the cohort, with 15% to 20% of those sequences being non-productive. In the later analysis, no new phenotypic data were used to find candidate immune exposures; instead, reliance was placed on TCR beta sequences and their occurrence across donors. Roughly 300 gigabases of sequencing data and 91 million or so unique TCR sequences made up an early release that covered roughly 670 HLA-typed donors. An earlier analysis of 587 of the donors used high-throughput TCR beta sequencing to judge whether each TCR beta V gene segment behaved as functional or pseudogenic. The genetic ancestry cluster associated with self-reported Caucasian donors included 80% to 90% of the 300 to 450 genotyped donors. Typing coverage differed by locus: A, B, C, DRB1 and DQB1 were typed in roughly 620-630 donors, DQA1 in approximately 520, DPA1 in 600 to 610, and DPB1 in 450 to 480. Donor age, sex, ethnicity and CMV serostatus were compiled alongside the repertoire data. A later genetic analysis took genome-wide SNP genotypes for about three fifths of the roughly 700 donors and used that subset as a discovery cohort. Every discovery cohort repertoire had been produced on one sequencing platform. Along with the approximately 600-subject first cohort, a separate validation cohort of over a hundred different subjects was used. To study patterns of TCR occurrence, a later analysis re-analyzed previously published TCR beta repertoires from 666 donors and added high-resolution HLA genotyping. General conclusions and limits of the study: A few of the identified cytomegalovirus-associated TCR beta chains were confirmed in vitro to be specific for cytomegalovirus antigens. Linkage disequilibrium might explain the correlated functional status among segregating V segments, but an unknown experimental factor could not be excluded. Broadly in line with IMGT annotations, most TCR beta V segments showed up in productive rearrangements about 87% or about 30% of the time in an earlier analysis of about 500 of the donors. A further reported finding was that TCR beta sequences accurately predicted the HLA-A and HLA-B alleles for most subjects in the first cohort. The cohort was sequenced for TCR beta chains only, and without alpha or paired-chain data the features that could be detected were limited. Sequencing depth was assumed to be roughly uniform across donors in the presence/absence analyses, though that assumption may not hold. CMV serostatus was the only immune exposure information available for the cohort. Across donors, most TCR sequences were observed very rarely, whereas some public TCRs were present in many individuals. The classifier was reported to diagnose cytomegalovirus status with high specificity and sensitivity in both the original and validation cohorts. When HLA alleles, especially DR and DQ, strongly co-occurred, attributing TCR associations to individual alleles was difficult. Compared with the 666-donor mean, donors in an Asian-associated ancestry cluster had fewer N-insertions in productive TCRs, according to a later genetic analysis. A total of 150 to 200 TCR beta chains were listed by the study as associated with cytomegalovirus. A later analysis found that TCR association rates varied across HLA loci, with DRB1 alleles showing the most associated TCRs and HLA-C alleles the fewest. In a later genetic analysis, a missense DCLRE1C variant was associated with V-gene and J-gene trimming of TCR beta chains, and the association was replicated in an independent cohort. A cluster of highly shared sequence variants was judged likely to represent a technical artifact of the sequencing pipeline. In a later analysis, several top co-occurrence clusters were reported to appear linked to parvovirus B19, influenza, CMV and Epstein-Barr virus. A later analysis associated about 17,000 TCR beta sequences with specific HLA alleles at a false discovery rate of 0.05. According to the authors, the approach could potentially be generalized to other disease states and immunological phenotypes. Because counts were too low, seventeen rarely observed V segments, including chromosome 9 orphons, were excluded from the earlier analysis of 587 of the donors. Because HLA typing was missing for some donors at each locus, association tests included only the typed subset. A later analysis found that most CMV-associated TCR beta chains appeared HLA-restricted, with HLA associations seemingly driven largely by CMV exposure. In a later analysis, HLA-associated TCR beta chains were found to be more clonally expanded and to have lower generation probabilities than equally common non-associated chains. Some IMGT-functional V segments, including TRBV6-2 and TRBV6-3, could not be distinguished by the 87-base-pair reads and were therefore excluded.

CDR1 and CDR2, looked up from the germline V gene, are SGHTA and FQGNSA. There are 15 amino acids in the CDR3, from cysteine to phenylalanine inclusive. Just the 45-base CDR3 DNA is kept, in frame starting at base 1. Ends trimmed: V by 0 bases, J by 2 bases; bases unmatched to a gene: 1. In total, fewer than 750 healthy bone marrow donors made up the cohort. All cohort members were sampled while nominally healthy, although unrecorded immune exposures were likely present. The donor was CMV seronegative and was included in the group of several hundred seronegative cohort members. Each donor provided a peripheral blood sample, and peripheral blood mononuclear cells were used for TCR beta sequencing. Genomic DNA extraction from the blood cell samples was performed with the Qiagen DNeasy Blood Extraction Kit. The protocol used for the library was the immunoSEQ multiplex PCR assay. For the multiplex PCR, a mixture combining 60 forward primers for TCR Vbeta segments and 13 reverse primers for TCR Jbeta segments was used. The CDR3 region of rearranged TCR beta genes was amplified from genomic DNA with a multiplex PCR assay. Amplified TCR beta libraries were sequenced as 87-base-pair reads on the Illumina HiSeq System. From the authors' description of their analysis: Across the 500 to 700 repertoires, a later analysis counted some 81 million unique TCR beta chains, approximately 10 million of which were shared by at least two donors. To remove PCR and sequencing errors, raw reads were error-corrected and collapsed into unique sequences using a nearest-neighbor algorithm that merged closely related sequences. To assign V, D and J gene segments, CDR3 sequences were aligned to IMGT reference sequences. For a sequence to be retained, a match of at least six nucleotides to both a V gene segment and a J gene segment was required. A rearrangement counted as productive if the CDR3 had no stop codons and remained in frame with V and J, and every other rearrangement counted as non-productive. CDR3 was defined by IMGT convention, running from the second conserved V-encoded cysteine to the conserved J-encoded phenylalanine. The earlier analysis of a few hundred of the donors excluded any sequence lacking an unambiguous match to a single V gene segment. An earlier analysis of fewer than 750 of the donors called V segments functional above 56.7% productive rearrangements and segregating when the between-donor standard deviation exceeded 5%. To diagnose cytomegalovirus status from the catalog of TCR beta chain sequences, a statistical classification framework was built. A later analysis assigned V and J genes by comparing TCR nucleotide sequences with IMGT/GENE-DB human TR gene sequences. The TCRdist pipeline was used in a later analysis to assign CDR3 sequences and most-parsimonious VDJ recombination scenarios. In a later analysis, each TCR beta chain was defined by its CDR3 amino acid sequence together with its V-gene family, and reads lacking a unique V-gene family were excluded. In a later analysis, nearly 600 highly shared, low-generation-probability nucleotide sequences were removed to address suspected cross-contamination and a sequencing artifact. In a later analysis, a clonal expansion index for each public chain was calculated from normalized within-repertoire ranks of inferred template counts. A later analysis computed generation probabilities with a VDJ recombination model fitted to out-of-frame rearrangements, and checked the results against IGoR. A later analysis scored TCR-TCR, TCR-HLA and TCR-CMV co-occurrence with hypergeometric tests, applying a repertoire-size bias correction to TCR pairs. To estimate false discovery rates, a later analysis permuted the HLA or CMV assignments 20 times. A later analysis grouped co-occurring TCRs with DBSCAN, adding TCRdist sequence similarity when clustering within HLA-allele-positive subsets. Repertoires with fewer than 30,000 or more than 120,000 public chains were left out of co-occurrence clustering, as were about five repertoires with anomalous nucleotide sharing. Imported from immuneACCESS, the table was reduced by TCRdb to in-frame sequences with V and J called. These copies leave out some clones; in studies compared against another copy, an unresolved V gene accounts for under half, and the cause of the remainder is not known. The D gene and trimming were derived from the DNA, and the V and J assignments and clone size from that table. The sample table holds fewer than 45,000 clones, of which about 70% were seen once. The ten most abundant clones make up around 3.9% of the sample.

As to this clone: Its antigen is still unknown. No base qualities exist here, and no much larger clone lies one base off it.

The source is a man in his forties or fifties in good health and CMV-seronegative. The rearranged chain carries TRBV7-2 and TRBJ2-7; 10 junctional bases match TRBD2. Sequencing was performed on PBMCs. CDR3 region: CASSLALAGAYEQYF. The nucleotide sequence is TGTGCCAGCAGCTTAGCCCTAGCGGGGGCCTACGAGCAGTACTTC.